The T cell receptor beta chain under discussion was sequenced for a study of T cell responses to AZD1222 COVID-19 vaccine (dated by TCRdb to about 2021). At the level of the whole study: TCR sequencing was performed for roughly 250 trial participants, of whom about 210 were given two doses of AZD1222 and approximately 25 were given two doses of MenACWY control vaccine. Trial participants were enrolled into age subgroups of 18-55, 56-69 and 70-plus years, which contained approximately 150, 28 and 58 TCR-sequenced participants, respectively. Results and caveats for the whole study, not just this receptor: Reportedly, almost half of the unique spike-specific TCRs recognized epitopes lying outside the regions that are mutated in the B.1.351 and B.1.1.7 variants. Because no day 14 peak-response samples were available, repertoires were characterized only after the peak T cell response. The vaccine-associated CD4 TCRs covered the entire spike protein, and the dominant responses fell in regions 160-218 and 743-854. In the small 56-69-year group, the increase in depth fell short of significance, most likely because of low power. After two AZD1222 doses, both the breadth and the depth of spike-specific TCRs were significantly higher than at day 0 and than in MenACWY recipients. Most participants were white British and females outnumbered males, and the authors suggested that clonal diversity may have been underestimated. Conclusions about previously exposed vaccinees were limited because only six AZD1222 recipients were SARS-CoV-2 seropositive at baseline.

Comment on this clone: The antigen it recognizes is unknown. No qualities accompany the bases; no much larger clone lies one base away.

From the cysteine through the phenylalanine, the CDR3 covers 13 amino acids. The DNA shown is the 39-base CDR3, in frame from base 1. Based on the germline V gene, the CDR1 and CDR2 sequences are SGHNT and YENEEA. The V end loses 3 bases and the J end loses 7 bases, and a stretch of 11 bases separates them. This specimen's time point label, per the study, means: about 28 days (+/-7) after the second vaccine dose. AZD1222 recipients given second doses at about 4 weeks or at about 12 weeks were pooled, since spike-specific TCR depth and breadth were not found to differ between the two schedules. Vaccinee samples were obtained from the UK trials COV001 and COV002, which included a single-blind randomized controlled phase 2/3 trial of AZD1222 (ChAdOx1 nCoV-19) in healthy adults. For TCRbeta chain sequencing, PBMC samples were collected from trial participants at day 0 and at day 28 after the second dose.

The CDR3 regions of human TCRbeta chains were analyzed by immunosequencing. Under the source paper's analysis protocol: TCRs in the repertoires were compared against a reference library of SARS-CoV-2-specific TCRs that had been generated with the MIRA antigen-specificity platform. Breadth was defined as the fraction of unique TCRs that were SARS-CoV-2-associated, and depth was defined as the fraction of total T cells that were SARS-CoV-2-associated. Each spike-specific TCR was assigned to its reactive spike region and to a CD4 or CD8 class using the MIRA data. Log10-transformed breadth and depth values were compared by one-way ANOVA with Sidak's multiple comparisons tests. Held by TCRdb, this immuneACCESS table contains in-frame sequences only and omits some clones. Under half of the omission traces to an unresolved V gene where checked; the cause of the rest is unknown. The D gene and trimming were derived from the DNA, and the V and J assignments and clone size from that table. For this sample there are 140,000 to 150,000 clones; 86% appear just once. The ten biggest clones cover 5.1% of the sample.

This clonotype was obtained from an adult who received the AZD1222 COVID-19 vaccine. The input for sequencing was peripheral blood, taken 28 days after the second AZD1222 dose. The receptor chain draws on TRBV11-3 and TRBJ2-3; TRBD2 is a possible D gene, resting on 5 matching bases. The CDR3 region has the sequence CASSLVEGNTQYF. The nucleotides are TGTGCCAGCAGCTTGGTAGAGGGAAATACGCAGTATTTT.